This TCR beta chain was observed in a study of T cell responses to AZD1222 COVID-19 vaccine. The CDR3 has 15 residues. CDR1 is SGHRS and CDR2 is YFSETQ in the germline V gene. The V gene end was trimmed by 4 bases and the J gene end by 3 bases; junction bases not matched to a gene: 6. Clones were read by immunoSEQ multiplex PCR, and TCRdb kept only the in-frame ones, dropping some. The table includes about 120,000 clones, around 88% detected once. The receptor's source is an adult in good health. This sequence joins TRBV5-1 and TRBJ2-2; TRBD2 agrees at 7 bases. Specimen: peripheral blood, collected on day 0 of MenACWY control vaccination. This CDR3 is CASSPWGGDTGELFF. CDR3 coding DNA: TGCGCCAGCAGCCCCTGGGGGGGAGACACCGGGGAGCTGTTTTTT.